Below are 6 T cell receptor beta chains sequenced from a single sample in a study of tumor-infiltrating lymphocytes in primary liver carcinoma. It was unsorted whole blood that yielded blood RNA, and germline DNA was also extracted. Priming with a constant-region primer yielded TCR beta cDNA from roughly 0.45 ug total RNA. Libraries for TCR beta were built through three nested multiplex PCR rounds, which together made up a slightly modified ARM-PCR procedure. Both of the initial two PCR rounds ran for roughly 10 cycles and employed TRBV1-TRBV30 forward primers alongside a C-beta reverse primer. A single record per CDR3 protein comes from TCRdb applying MiXCR to the multiplex PCR reads. The table lists about 320,000 distinct CDR3 sequences, roughly two thirds of them singletons, with roughly 8.9% in the top ten. The material sequenced was peripheral blood. All receptors come from a middle-aged man with primary liver carcinoma and hepatitis B virus infection.

The rearrangement uses TRBV5-4 and TRBJ2-7; TRBD1 aligns across 7 bases. With 8 bases clipped from V and 4 bases from J, the junction kept 9 bases outside the gene matches. Germline V gives CDR1 SGHNT, CDR2 YYREEE (reference sequence). The CDR3 contains 13 residues. The CDR3 reads CARSIGQEYEQYF. In DNA, the CDR3 is TGTGCCAGGAGCATTGGACAGGAATACGAGCAGTACTTC.

Worth noting for this clonotype: A junction boundary mismatches the germline segment, possibly from a read error. This chain connects TRBV5-1 to TRBJ2-6, with D possibly called TRBD1 or TRBD2 (5 bases each). The CDR3 runs 17 residues. CDR1 is SGHRS, CDR2 YFSETQ, per germline. The CDR3 sequence is CASSSSGPAAGAYVLTF. The CDR3 bases are TGCGCCAGCAGCTCTTCAGGCCCAGCGGCTGGGGCCTACGTCCTGACTTTC.

Turning to this clonotype: A much larger clone lies a single base off, so this may be a read error. The conserved phenylalanine or tryptophan normally closing the CDR3 is absent here, so this likely arose from a read error. The chain recombines TRBV11-1 with TRBJ2-7; TRBD1 might be the D (5 bases). This CDR3 has 13 amino acids. Trimming pared 6 bases from V and 5 bases from J, leaving 14 bases between. Germline assignment: CDR1 SGHAT and CDR2 FQDESV (reference sequence). The CDR3 spells CASREDSGDEQYL. CDR3 nucleotides: TGTGCCAGCAGGGAAGACAGTGGGGACGAGCAGTACCTC.

In the case of this clonotype: The conserved closing phenylalanine or tryptophan is absent in this CDR3, likely reflecting a read error. The gene calls are TRBV7-8 and TRBJ2-1; possibly TRBD1 for D (5 bases). The V gene's germline CDR1 is SGHVS and CDR2 FQNEAQ. Trimming took 4 bases from V and 9 from J, leaving 16 bases between them. The CDR3 length is 14 residues. CDR3 region: CASSYGAGRGEQFV. The CDR3 coding sequence is TGTGCCAGCAGCTATGGGGCCGGTAGAGGTGAGCAGTTCGTC.

This chain uses TRBV20-1 with TRBJ1-2, with TRBD1 as a possible D gene (5 bases). The CDR3 is made up of 13 amino acids. Per the germline V gene, CDR1 is DFQATT and CDR2 is SNEGSKA (reference sequence). Trimming left V 3 bases short and J 8 bases short, with 16 bases between. This CDR3 reads CSARPGHGVGYTF. The CDR3 DNA reads TGCAGTGCTAGGCCAGGACATGGGGTCGGCTACACCTTC.

This clonotype was seen at least ten times. The DNA of the CDR3 is TGTGCCAGCAGCTTAGTCCCCGACAGGGGAGAGACCCAGTACTTC. Translating it yields CASSLVPDRGETQYF. The chain links TRBV11-2 to TRBJ2-5, with TRBD1 identical over 8 bases. Germline loops: CDR1 SGHAT, CDR2 FQNNGV. Germline trimming cut 1 base from V and 4 bases from J; bases unmatched to any gene: 5. The CDR3 runs to 15 residues.